In this sample, the clone carrying this T cell receptor beta chain turned up many times. MiXCR, applied by TCRdb to the 5' RACE reads, yields one record per CDR3 protein. The profile shows under 20,000 distinct CDR3 sequences, about 5.6% of them singletons. The CDR3 totals 15 residues. CDR1 is SGHDT, CDR2 YYEEEE, per germline. Unmatched junction bases numbered 7, after V lost 1 base and J lost 5 bases. The entry originates in a study of early T cells in non-severe SARS-CoV-2 infection. This TCR derives from an adult who was a healthcare worker with PCR-confirmed SARS-CoV-2 infection or an uninfected control (not recorded which). This rearrangement joins TRBV5-6 to TRBJ2-3; TRBD1 aligns across 7 bases. This material consisted of whole blood, taken at baseline. This CDR3 is CASSLSTGAGDTQYF. The DNA for the CDR3 is TGTGCCAGCAGCTTGAGCACAGGGGCGGGAGATACGCAGTATTTT.